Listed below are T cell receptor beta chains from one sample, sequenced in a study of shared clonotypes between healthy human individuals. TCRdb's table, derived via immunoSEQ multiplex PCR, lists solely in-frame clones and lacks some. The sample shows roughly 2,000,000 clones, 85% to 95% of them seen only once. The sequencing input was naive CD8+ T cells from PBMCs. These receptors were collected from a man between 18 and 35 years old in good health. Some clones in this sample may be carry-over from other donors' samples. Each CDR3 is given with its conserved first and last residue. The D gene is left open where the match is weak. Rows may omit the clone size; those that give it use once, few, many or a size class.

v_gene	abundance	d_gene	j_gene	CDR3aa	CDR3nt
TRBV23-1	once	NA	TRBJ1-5	CASSSVTVLNQPQHF	TGCGCCAGCAGTTCCGTGACAGTGCTGAATCAGCCCCAGCATTTT
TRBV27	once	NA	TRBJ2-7	CASSITGLGSYEQHF	TGTGCCAGCAGTATAACAGGTCTAGGCTCCTACGAGCAGCACTTC
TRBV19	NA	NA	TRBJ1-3	CASSMVRSSGNTIYF	TGTGCCAGTAGTATGGTTCGGTCCTCTGGAAACACCATATATTTT
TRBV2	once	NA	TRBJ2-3	CASMWTHTSTDTQYF	TGTGCCAGCATGTGGACCCATACTAGCACAGATACGCAGTATTTT
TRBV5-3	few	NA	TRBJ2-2	CARSTRDFNTGELFF	TGTGCCAGAAGCACACGGGACTTCAACACCGGGGAGCTGTTTTTT
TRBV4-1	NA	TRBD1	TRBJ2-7	CASSQGAGGHEQYF	TGCGCCAGCAGCCAAGGGGCAGGGGGCCACGAGCAGTACTTC
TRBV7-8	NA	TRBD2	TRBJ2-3	CASSPLWGGSTDTQYF	TGTGCCAGCAGCCCCCTTTGGGGGGGTAGCACAGATACGCAGTATTTT
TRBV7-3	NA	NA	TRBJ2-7	CASSRGAGPSYEQYF	TGTGCCAGCAGCAGGGGGGCCGGACCGAGCTACGAGCAGTACTTC
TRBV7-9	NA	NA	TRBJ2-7	CASSPHMADSSYEQYF	TGTGCCAGCAGCCCACATATGGCGGATAGCTCCTACGAGCAGTACTTC
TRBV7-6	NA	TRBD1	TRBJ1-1	CASSSPTGGPRTEAFF	TGTGCCAGCAGCTCACCGACAGGGGGCCCGCGCACTGAAGCTTTCTTT
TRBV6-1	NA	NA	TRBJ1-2	CASSPIGDSYGYTF	TGTGCCAGCAGTCCGATTGGGGATAGCTATGGCTACACCTTC
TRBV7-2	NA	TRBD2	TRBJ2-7	CASSLVVLAGTYEQYF	TGTGCCAGCAGCTTAGTTGTCCTAGCGGGGACCTACGAGCAGTACTTC
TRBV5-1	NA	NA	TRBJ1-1	CASSLYGASDMNTEAFF	TGCGCCAGCAGCTTGTACGGGGCATCCGACATGAACACTGAAGCTTTCTTT
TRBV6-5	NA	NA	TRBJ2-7	CASSPGHIYEQYF	TGTGCCAGCAGCCCGGGACACATCTACGAGCAGTACTTC
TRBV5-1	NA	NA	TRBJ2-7	CASSLDLAYEQYF	TGCGCCAGCAGCTTGGACCTGGCCTACGAGCAGTACTTC
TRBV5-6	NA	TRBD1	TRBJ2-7	CASTLQGSNYEQYF	TGTGCCAGCACCCTACAGGGGTCGAACTACGAGCAGTACTTC
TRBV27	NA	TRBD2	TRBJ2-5	CASSPSGLAGGRERGRRETQYF	TGTGCCAGCTCGCCCTCTGGGCTAGCGGGAGGGAGGGAAAGGGGTCGCCGGGAGACCCAGTACTTC
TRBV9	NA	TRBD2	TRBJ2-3	CASSYTAPAGGLGDTDTQYF	TGTGCCAGCAGCTATACAGCTCCAGCGGGAGGATTGGGCGACACAGATACGCAGTATTTT
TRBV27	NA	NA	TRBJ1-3	CASSLVMGSGNTIYF	TGTGCCAGCAGTTTAGTGATGGGATCTGGAAACACCATATATTTT
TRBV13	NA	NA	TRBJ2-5	CASSSRDPTAQETQYF	TGTGCCAGCAGCTCCAGGGACCCGACGGCCCAAGAGACCCAGTACTTC
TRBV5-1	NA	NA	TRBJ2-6	CASSLVAGYSFSGANVLTF	TGCGCCAGCAGCTTGGTGGCAGGGTACTCCTTCTCTGGGGCCAACGTCCTGACTTTC
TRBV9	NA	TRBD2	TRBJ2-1	CASSPTSGSSYNEQFF	TGTGCCAGCAGCCCAACTAGCGGGAGCTCCTACAATGAGCAGTTCTTC
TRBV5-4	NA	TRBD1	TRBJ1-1	CASSTRGQTEAFF	TGTGCCAGCAGTACCAGGGGGCAGACTGAAGCTTTCTTT
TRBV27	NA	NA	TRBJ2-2	CASRPTVAQGRNGELFF	TGTGCCAGCAGGCCCACGGTCGCTCAAGGGCGTAACGGGGAGCTGTTTTTT
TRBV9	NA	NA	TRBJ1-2	CASSVVDYGYTF	TGTGCCAGCAGCGTAGTTGACTATGGCTACACCTTC
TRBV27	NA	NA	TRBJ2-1	CASKLREYNNEQFF	TGTGCCAGCAAGTTAAGGGAGTACAACAATGAGCAGTTCTTC
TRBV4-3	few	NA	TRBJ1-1	CASSRKGNTEAFF	TGCGCCAGCAGCCGGAAGGGGAACACTGAAGCTTTCTTT
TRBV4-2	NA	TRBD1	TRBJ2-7	CASSQTGSSYEQYF	TGTGCCAGCAGCCAGACAGGGAGCTCCTACGAGCAGTACTTC
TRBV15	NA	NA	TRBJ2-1	CATSRAEDNEQFF	TGTGCCACCAGCAGAGCCGAGGACAATGAGCAGTTCTTC
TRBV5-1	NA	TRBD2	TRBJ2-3	CASSPQPVAGLSTDTQYF	TGCGCCAGCAGCCCCCAACCCGTAGCGGGGCTTAGCACAGATACGCAGTATTTT